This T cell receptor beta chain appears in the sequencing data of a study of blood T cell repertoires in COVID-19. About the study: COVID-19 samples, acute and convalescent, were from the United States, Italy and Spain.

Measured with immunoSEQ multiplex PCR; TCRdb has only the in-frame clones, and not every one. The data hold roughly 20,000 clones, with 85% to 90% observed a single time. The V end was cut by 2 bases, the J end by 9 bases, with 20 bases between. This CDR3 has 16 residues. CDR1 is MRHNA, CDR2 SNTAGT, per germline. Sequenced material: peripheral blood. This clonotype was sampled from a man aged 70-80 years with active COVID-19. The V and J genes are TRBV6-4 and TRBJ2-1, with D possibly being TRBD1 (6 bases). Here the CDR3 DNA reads TGTGCCAGCAGTGACGGTCCGGGAACAGGGCAGGGTGAGCAGTTCTTC. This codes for CASSDGPGTGQGEQFF.